These 3 T cell receptor beta chains originate from one sample sequenced in a study of monozygotic twins with inflammatory bowel disease. TCRdb reanalyzed the 5' RACE reads and collapses them to one entry per CDR3 protein, without DNA. The sample has roughly 330,000 distinct CDR3 sequences. The sample was blood. The receptors stem from a human donor with ulcerative colitis or Crohn's disease, or a healthy co-twin of an affected twin (not recorded which).

V is TRBV30 and J is TRBJ1-4. In germline, CDR1 is GTSNPN, CDR2 SVGIG (reference sequence). The CDR3 sequence is 13 residues long. CDR3 loop: CAGKGTANEKLFF.

The rearrangement uses TRBV10-2 and TRBJ2-7. The CDR3 has 11 amino acids. CDR1 and CDR2 (germline): WSHSY, SAAADI. CDR3 amino acids: CATQVGNEQYF.

V and J are TRBV11-2 and TRBJ2-4. This CDR3 has 18 amino acids. Germline-derived CDR1 and CDR2 are SGHAT and FQNNGV. CDR3: CASSLDLAAQLAKNIQYF.